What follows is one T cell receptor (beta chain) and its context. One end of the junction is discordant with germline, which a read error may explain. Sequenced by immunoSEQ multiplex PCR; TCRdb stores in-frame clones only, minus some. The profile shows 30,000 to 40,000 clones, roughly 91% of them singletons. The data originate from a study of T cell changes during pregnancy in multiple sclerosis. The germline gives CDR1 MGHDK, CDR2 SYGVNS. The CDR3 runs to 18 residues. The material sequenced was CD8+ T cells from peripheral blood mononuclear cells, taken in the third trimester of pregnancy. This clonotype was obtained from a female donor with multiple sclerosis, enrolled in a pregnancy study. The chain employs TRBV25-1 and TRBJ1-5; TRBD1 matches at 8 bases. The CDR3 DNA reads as TGTGCCAGCAGCCCTGGGACAGGACATGAATATAGCAATCAGCCCCGGCATTTT. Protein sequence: CASSPGTGHEYSNQPRHF.